This T cell receptor beta chain stems from a study of T-cell memory formation after mild COVID-19 (dated by TCRdb to the early 2020s). As for the study more broadly: TCR sequence clusters from the two donors were found to be largely donor specific. Longitudinal TCRalpha and TCRbeta repertoire sequencing tracked T-cell clones expanding and contracting after mild COVID-19 in a couple of donors. Two young, previously healthy adult volunteers made up the cohort, one male and one female. Study-wide conclusions, independent of this receptor: The study covered only a couple of mild cases, and larger cohorts including severe cases with pre-infection samples were considered necessary. The second-wave clones that peaked on day 37 were not confirmed to be SARS-CoV-2 specific. Some responding clones were found in pre-infection memory, which suggests that pre-existing cross-reactive memory T cells took part in the SARS-CoV-2 response. Clones that contracted from day 15 to 85 showed balanced CD4/CD8 phenotypes, whereas a second wave of clones that expanded from day 15 to 37 leaned towards CD4+. Contracting CD4+ clones were found mainly in CM and EM memory subsets, while CD8+ clones were enriched in EMRA.

The CDR3 has 15 amino acids, counting the end cysteine and phenylalanine. Only the CDR3 DNA stays, 45 bases, in frame from base 1. The germline V gene specifies SGHAT as CDR1 and FQNNGV as CDR2. V loses 0 bases of germline sequence and J loses 1 base, and the interval between the two ends is 9 bases. Of note for this clonotype: Its antigen is currently not known. No much larger clone is present one base from it, and per-base qualities are unavailable.

PBMCs were isolated by Ficoll-Paque density gradient centrifugation. Sequencer: Illumina NovaSeq 6000. TCRalpha and TCRbeta cDNA libraries were built by 5'RACE with constant-segment primers, adding sample barcodes and unique molecular identifiers. RNA was extracted from every sample with Trizol reagent. Amplification of the libraries took two PCR steps, and the second step added a second sample barcode plus Illumina TruSeq adapters. Libraries were sequenced on an Illumina NovaSeq with 2 x 150 bp paired-end reads. The paper's processing steps were these. The reads were demultiplexed and collapsed into UMI-guided consensus sequences using migec v1.2.7. With mixcr v2.1.11, UMI consensuses were aligned to TRA and TRB V and J templates and assembled into clonotypes. A clonotype was counted as expanded or contracted only when both edgeR and NoisET called the clonotype significant, with the noise models trained on biological replicates. edgeR calls used a false discovery rate-adjusted p below 0.01 and a log2 fold-change threshold of 1. As an exploratory analysis of dynamics, max-normalized trajectories of the 1000 most abundant clonotypes were examined by PCA with hierarchical clustering. The CD4 or CD8 phenotype of responding clones was assigned using the separately sequenced CD4+ and CD8+ repertoires. The raw public reads went through TCRdb reprocessing: fastp at Q25, MiXCR clone calling, in-frame beta chains kept. Entries that share a CDR3 protein sequence are merged under the most common genes and DNA. The V and J calls here are based on TCRdb, not the publication. For this sample the table gives a few hundred thousand distinct CDR3 sequences, of which around an eighth were detected only once. The ten biggest clones cover around 21% of the sample.

This receptor was identified in a man aged 18 to 29 who had mild COVID-19 (a few samples of this study predate the infection). The sample titles of this study are shuffled in the database, so cell type and time point are left out; the donor was told from shared clones. The chain couples TRBV11-2 to TRBJ1-2, with a tentative D gene TRBD1 over 5 matching bases. The specimen sequenced was PBMCs or a T cell subset sorted from them (not recorded which). The DNA sequence is given as TGTGCCAGCAGCTTAGAGTCAGGGCTTAACTATGGCTACACCTTC. This codes for CASSLESGLNYGYTF. Extended through the reference TRBV11-2 and TRBJ1-2 proteins, this CDR3 yields the full variable domain: EAGVAQSPRYKIIEKRQSVAFWCNPISGHATLYWYQQILGQGPKLLIQFQNNGVVDDSQLPKDRFSAERLKGVDSTLKIQPAKLEDSAVYLCASSLESGLNYGYTFGSGTRLTVV.